Below, 9 T cell receptor beta chains from the same sample are listed, as sequenced in a study of CD8 T cells in ankylosing spondylitis. No antigen is known for these receptors. TCRdb passed the 5' RACE reads through MiXCR, listing each CDR3 protein once. The sample holds approximately 520,000 distinct CDR3 sequences, 5.3% seen once. Study conclusions and caveats: Made up of 7 to 9 highly homologous variants, a TCR beta motif appeared characteristic of ankylosing spondylitis blood.

The specimen was blood, either unsorted or a sorted T cell fraction (not recorded which). These TCRs come from a male donor with ankylosing spondylitis.

A few counts support this clonotype. The rearrangement links TRBV4-1 to TRBJ1-2; possible D gene TRBD1, 6 bases. The V end was cut by 3 bases, the J end by 4 bases, with 18 bases between. Per the germline V gene, CDR1 is MGHRA and CDR2 is YSYEKL. The CDR3 is 16 residues long. In nucleotides, the CDR3 is TGCGCCAGCAGCCAGACCCGGACAGATTGGGGCTATGGCTACACCTTC. Protein: CASSQTRTDWGYGYTF.

Ten or more counts support this clonotype. The chain employs TRBV10-3 and TRBJ2-2, with 13 bases lining up with TRBD2. The length of the CDR3 is 18 residues. V shed 10 bases, J shed 6 bases, and the junction held 17 bases outside the gene matches. CDR1 and CDR2 from the germline V gene are ENHRY and SYGVKD. The CDR3 coding sequence is TGTGCCACTAAATCCACCGGGACTAGCGGGACGCGGGCCGGGGAGCTGTTTTTT. Its protein is CATKSTGTSGTRAGELFF.

This clonotype was counted at least ten times. V gene TRBV6-5 combines with J gene TRBJ2-1; TRBD2 matches 9 bases. The CDR3 length is 16 residues. Germline trimming cut 4 bases from V and 4 bases from J; bases unmatched to any gene: 8. Germline V gene data show CDR1 as MNHEY and CDR2 as SVGAGI. CDR3 sequence (DNA): TGTGCCAGCAGTTCCGAGCGGGGGGTTTCTTACAATGAGCAGTTCTTC. Protein sequence: CASSSERGVSYNEQFF.

Many counts were recorded for this clonotype. The J gene is TRBJ2-5, the V gene TRBV9; TRBD2 might be the D (5 bases). CDR3 length: 16 amino acids. Trimming took 0 bases from V and 2 from J, leaving 14 bases between them. Germline V gives CDR1 SGDLS, CDR2 YYNGEE. In nucleotides, the CDR3 is TGTGCCAGCAGCGTAGCTACCCAGCGGCAGCAAGAGACCCAGTACTTC. Amino acids: CASSVATQRQQETQYF.

This clonotype was seen at least ten times. V and J are TRBV10-3 and TRBJ2-7, with D hard to call. The CDR3 sequence is 12 residues long. Germline V gene data show CDR1 as ENHRY and CDR2 as SYGVKD. V was clipped by 6 bases and J by 0 bases, with 6 bases between them. The CDR3 bases are TGTGCCATCAGCACGGCCTCCTACGAGCAGTACTTC. It encodes CAISTASYEQYF.

In this sample, this clonotype turned up many times. J is TRBJ2-1 and V is TRBV29-1; D assignment may be TRBD1 or TRBD2 (5 bases each). The V gene's germline CDR1 is SQVTM and CDR2 ANQGSEA. The CDR3 has 14 residues. V lost 7 bases and J 4 bases, leaving 17 bases between the germline ends. DNA for the CDR3: TGCAGCGCTCTTATTGGGACCGGATACAATGAGCAGTTCTTC. Protein sequence: CSALIGTGYNEQFF.

This clonotype has at least ten counts. The chain couples TRBV6-1 to TRBJ1-2; no clear D. Between the trimmed V and J ends, which lost 6 bases and 8 bases, there was a span of 19 bases. The germline gives CDR1 MNHNS, CDR2 SASEGT. The CDR3 spans 14 residues. The chain's CDR3 is CASRSGGRIWGYTF. CDR3 bases: TGTGCCAGCAGATCGGGAGGGCGCATCTGGGGCTACACCTTC.

This clonotype came up many times. The chain is built from TRBV20-1 and TRBJ2-4; D gene uncertain. Germline lookup yields CDR1 DFQATT and CDR2 SNEGSKA (reference sequence). The CDR3 loop spans 15 amino acids. V was pared by 1 base and J by 1 base, with 11 bases between. This CDR3 is CSARGPEGAKNIQYF. Here the CDR3 DNA reads TGCAGTGCTAGAGGACCCGAAGGGGCCAAAAACATTCAGTACTTC.

This clonotype was counted ten times or more. The chain recombines TRBV4-2 with TRBJ2-7; D is possibly TRBD2 (5 bases). Trimming cost V 3 bases and J 6 bases, with 21 bases left between them. Germline CDR1 is LGHNA and CDR2 is YNFKEQ. This CDR3 has 16 residues. Written as DNA, the CDR3 is TGTGCCAGCAGCCATATTCCGTCGGCGGGCCTCGCCGAGCAGTACTTC. Its protein is CASSHIPSAGLAEQYF.